This T cell receptor beta chain was captured in a study of shared clonotypes between healthy human individuals. CD4+ cells underwent separation, giving CD45RA+ naive and CD45RA-negative memory subsets. Profiling relied on immunoSEQ multiplex PCR, and the TCRdb table lists in-frame clones only, not all of them. The sample includes around 700,000 clones, less than 85% of them seen just once. About this clone: Antigen specificity is unknown.

Study-level results: The expectation was that sequencing depth would affect clonotype sharing among donors. Only blood samples were collected, and tissue repertoires likely differ. Roughly 5% of naive CD4 clonotypes were shared across a few donors.

The CDR3 has 13 residues. Germline CDR1 is KGHSH and CDR2 is LQKENI. J gave up 4 bases and V 5 bases, and 4 bases lay outside the gene matches. This clonotype originated in a woman in her thirties in good health. Sequenced material: memory CD4+ T cells sorted from blood. Subset indicated: CD45RA-negative fraction. The gene calls are TRBV18 and TRBJ2-7; 8 nucleotides align to TRBD1. The CDR3 sequence: CASSWGQAYEQYF. Written as DNA, the CDR3 is TGTGCCAGCTCATGGGGACAGGCATACGAGCAGTACTTC.